Many counts were recorded for the clone carrying this TCR beta chain. The antigen remains unidentified. Time point given: newly diagnosed GD, antithyroid drugs for less than 3 months. Isolated PBMC RNA provided the starting material for the TCR library. Germline V gene sequence: CDR1 SGHTA, CDR2 FQGNSA. CDR3 length: 15 amino acids. Losses at the gene ends were 3 bases for V and 2 bases for J; bases not matched to a gene: 3. Construction of the TCR beta libraries employed iRepertoire HTBI primers in conjunction with Arm-PCR of CDR3 regions. TCRdb processed the multiplex PCR reads anew with MiXCR; each CDR3 protein has one entry. The sample contains approximately 350,000 distinct CDR3 sequences, around 15% of which appear only once. The sample comes from a study of regulatory T cells in long-lasting Graves disease. General study findings and limits: Persistent disease was characterized by preferential usage of TRBV28, TRBJ1-2 and TRBJ2-5.

Separately, the same data were catalogued under a study of T cells in Graves' hyperthyroidism and ophthalmopathy.

This sequence originates from a man aged 35 to 55 with Graves disease. The material sequenced was peripheral blood mononuclear cells (PBMCs), taken at new diagnosis, from a patient treated with antithyroid drugs. This sequence joins TRBV7-2 and TRBJ2-3; 9 bases align to TRBD2. The CDR3: CASSFQRGVTDTQYF. The CDR3 nucleotides read TGTGCCAGCAGCTTCCAGCGGGGGGTCACAGATACGCAGTATTTT.